This record looks at one TCR beta chain sequence and its context. This sample stems from a study of blood T cell repertoires in COVID-19. Study at large: Nucleic acid was either cDNA or gDNA, and it came from T cells, B-cell-depleted T cells, or PBMCs.

Assay: immunoSEQ multiplex PCR; the TCRdb copy retains only in-frame clones and omits some. The data contain about 200,000 clones, around 76% of them singletons. Participants were placed into cohorts based on the clinical history they reported. The length of the CDR3 is 13 residues. CDR1 is SEHNR and CDR2 is FQNEAQ in the germline V gene (reference sequence). The germline V and J ends were trimmed by 2 bases and 1 base, with 5 bases remaining between them. This chain uses TRBV7-9 with TRBJ1-1, with a tentative D call TRBD1 (5 bases). The receptor's source is a woman between 45 and 60 years old with acute COVID-19. Sequenced: PBMCs or T cells enriched from blood (not recorded which). The CDR3 coding sequence is TGTGCCAGCAGCTTACAGGGGAACACTGAAGCTTTCTTT. Amino acids: CASSLQGNTEAFF.